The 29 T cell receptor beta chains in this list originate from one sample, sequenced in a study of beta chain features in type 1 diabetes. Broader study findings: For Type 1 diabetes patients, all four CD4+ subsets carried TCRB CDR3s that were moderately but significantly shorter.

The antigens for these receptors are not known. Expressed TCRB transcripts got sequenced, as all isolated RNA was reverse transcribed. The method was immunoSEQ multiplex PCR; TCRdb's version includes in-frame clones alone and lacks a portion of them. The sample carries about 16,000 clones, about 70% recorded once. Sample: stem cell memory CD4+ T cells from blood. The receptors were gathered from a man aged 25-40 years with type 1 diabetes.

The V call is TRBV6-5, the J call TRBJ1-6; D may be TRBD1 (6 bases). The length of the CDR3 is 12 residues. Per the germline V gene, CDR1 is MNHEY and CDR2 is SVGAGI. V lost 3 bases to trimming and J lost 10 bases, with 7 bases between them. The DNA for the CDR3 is TGTGCCAGCAGTTATAGGGGGTCACCCCTCCACTTT. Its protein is CASSYRGSPLHF.

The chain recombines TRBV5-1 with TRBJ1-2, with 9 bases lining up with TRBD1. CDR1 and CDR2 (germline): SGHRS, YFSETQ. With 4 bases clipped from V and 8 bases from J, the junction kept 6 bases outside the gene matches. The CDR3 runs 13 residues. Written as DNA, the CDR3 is TGCGCCAGCAGCCCGGGACAGGGAGAAGGCTACACCTTC. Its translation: CASSPGQGEGYTF.

In DNA, the CDR3 is TGTGCCAGCAGCCTCGGACTTTCTAGCAATCAGCCCCAGCATTTT. This sequence encodes CASSLGLSSNQPQHF. The V and J genes are TRBV5-5 and TRBJ1-5; the D is unclear. Trimming stripped 4 bases from V and 0 bases from J, with 11 bases between. The CDR3 spans 15 residues. The germline gives CDR1 SGHKS, CDR2 YYEKEE (reference sequence).

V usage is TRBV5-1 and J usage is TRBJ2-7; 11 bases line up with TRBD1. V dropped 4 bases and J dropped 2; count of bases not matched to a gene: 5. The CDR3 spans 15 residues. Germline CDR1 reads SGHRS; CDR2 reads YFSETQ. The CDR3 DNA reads TGCGCCAGCAGCCCTACGGGACAGGGGGCCTACGAGCAGTACTTC. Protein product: CASSPTGQGAYEQYF.

CDR3 nucleotide sequence: TGCAGCGTTGACCGCGGACATTTTGGTGAGCAGTTCTTC. Its protein is CSVDRGHFGEQFF. The gene calls are TRBV29-1 and TRBJ2-1, with D tentatively TRBD1 (5 bases). From germline, CDR1 is SQVTM and CDR2 ANQGSEA. V lost 3 bases and J lost 9, with 15 bases in between. CDR3 length equals 13 residues.

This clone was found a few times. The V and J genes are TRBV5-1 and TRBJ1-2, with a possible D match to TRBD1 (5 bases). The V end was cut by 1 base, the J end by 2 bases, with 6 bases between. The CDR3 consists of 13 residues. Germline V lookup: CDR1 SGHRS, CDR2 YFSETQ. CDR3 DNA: TGCGCCAGCAGCTTGCAGGGCAACTATGGCTACACCTTC. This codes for CASSLQGNYGYTF.

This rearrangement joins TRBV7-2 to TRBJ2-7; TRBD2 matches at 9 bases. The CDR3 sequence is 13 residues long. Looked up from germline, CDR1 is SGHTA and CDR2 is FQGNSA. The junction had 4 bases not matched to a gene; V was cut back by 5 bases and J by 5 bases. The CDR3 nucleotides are TGTGCCAGCAGCGCTAGCGGGATCCACGAGCAGTACTTC. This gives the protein CASSASGIHEQYF.

CDR3 residues: CASSAGTATEQYF. The CDR3 nucleotides are TGTGCCAGCTCAGCCGGGACAGCTACAGAGCAGTACTTC. The chain joins TRBV18 to TRBJ2-7; TRBD1 matches at 7 bases. The length of the CDR3 is 13 residues. From germline, CDR1 is KGHSH and CDR2 LQKENI. The junction had 8 bases not matched to a gene; V was cut back by 5 bases and J by 7 bases.

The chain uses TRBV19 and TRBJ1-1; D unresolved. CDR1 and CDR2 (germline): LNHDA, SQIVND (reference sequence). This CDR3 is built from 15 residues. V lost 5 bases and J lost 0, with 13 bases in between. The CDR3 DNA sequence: TGTGCCAGTAGTGCCCCAACAGAGTTGAACACTGAAGCTTTCTTT. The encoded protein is CASSAPTELNTEAFF.

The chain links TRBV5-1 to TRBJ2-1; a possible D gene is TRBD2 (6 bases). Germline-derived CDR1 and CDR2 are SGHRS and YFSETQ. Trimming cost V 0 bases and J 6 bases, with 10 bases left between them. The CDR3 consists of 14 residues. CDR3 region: CASSLESGVNEQFF. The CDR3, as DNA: TGCGCCAGCAGCTTGGAATCGGGGGTCAATGAGCAGTTCTTC.

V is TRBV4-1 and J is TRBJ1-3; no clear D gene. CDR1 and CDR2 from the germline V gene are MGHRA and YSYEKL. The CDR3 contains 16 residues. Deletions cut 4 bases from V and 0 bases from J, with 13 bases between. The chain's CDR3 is CASSPVRGTSGNTIYF. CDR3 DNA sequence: TGCGCCAGCAGCCCCGTCCGGGGAACCTCTGGAAACACCATATATTTT.

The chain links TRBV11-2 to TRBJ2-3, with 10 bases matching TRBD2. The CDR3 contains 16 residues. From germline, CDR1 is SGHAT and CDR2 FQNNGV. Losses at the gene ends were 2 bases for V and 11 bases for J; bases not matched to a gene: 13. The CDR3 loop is CASSLRSSGGPIGQYF. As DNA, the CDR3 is TGTGCCAGCAGCTTAAGGAGTAGCGGGGGGCCCATTGGGCAGTATTTT.

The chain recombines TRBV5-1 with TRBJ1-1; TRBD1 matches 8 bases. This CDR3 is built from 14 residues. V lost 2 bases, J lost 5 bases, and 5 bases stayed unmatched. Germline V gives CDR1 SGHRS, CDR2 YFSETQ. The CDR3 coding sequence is TGCGCCAGCAGCTTAAATACAGGGGGAACTGAAGCTTTCTTT. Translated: CASSLNTGGTEAFF.

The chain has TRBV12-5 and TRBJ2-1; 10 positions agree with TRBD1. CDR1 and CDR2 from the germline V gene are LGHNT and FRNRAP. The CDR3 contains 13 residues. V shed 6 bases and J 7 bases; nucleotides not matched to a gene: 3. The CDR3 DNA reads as TGTGCTAGTGGCCGGGACAGGGGAAATGAGCAGTTCTTC. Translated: CASGRDRGNEQFF.

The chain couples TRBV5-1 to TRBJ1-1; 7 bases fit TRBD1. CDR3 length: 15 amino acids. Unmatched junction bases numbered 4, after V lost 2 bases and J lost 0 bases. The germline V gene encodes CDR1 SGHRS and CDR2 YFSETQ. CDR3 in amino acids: CASSLQGPLNTEAFF. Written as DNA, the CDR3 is TGCGCCAGCAGCTTACAGGGGCCTTTGAACACTGAAGCTTTCTTT.

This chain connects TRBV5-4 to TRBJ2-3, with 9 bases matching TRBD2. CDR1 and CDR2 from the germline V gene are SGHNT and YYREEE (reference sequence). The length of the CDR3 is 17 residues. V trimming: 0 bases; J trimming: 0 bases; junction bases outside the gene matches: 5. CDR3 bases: TGTGCCAGCAGCTTGGGAGGGCGGGGGGGCAGCACAGATACGCAGTATTTT. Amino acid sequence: CASSLGGRGGSTDTQYF.

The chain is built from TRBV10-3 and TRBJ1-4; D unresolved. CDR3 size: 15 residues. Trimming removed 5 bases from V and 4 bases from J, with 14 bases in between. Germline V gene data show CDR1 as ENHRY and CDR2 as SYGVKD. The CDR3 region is CAISSELAGNEKLFF. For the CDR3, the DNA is TGTGCCATCAGTTCAGAACTAGCGGGTAATGAAAAACTGTTTTTT.

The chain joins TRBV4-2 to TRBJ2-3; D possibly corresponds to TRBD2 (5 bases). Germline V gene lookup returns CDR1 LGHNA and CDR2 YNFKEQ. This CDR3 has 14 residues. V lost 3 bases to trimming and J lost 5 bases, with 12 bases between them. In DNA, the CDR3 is TGTGCCAGCAGCCAGAGGGCGGTAGGAGATACGCAGTATTTT. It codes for CASSQRAVGDTQYF.

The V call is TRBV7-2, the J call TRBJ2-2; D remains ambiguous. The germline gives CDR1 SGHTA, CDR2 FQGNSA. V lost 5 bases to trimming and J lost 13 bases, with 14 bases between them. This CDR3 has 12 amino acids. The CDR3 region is CASSNLGPVLFF. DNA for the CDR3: TGTGCCAGCAGCAACCTAGGTCCCGTGCTGTTTTTT.

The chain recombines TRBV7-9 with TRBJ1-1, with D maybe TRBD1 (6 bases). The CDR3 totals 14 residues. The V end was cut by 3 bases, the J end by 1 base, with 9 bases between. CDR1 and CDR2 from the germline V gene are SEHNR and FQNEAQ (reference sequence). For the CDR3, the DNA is TGTGCCAGCAGCTTGGGACACCAGAACACTGAAGCTTTCTTT. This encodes CASSLGHQNTEAFF.

The CDR3 reads CASSQTGLYGYTF. In DNA form, the CDR3 reads TGTGCCAGCAGCCAAACAGGGCTGTACGGCTACACCTTC. The chain has TRBV28 and TRBJ1-2; possibly TRBD1 for D (6 bases). V was clipped by 6 bases and J by 8 bases, with 16 bases between them. CDR1 and CDR2 (germline): MDHEN, SYDVKM. This CDR3 is 13 amino acids long.

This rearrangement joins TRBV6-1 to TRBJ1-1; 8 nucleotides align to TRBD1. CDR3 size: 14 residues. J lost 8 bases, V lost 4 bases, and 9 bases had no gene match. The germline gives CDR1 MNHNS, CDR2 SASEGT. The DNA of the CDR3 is TGTGCCAGCAGTGGACCACAGGGGGTGATGGAAGCTTTCTTT. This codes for CASSGPQGVMEAFF.

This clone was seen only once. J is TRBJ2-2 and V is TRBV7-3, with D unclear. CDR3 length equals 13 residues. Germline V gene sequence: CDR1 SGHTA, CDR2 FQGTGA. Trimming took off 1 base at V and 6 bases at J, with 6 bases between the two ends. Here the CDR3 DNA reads TGTGCCAGCAGCTTAAACCCGGCCGGGGAGCTGTTTTTT. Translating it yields CASSLNPAGELFF.

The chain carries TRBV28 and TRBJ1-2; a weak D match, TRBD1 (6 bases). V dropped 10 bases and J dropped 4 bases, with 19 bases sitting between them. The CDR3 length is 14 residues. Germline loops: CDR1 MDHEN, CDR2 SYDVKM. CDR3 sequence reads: CATISGGEGYGYTF. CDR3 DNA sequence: TGTGCCACGATTTCGGGGGGCGAGGGCTATGGCTACACCTTC.

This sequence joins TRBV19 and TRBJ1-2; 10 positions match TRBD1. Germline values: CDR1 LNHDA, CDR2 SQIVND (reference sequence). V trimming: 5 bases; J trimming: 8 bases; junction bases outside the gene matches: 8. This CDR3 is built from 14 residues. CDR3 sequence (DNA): TGTGCCAGTAGTCCTGAGGACAGGGGGAGAGGCTACACCTTC. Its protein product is CASSPEDRGRGYTF.

CDR3 in DNA: TGTGCCAGCAGCCAGGGGGGAGAGCAGTTCTTC. It codes for CASSQGGEQFF. V gene TRBV14 combines with J gene TRBJ2-1, with D perhaps matching TRBD2 (6 bases). Trimming removed 3 bases at V and 10 bases at J, with 7 bases between. Germline V gene data show CDR1 as SGHDN and CDR2 as FVKESK. CDR3 length: 11 residues.

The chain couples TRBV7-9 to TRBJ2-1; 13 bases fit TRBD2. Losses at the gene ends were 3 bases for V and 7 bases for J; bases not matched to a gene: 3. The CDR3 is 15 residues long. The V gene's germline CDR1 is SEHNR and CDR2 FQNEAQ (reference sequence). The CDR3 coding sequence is TGTGCCAGCAGCTTTGGACTAGCGGGGGTTAATGAGCAGTTCTTC. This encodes CASSFGLAGVNEQFF.

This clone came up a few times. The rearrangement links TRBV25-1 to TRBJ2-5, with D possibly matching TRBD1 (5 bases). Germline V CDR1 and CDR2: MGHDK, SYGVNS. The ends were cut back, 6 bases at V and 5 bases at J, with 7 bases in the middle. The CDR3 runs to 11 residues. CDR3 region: CASRQVETQYF. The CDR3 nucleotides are TGTGCCAGCAGACAGGTGGAGACCCAGTACTTC.

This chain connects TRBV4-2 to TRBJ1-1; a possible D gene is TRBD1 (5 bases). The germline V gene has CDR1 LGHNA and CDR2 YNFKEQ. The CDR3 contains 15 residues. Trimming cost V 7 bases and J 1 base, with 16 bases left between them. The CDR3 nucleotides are TGTGCCAGCAACCAGCATCCAGGGCGGAACACTGAAGCTTTCTTT. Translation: CASNQHPGRNTEAFF.